A selection of T cell receptor beta chains follows, all from one sample in a study of T cell repertoires in cytomegalovirus infection. One entry per CDR3 protein results from TCRdb running MiXCR on the reads. The data show about 89,000 distinct CDR3 sequences, with 25% to 30% seen just once and less than 75% held by the top ten. No antigen has been identified for these receptors. The starting material was CD8+ T cells from cultured PBMCs, obtained from culture after CMV antigen stimulation. The receptors stem from a human donor in good health (CMV status not recorded). Some clones in this sample may be carry-over from other donors' samples. Both conserved end residues are part of each CDR3. Each record gives: clone size, V gene, D gene, J gene, CDR3 DNA, CDR3 protein. A D gene is named only where the DNA matches it firmly. Not all rows give a size; the values are once, few, many and, for expanded clones, a class.

NA	TRBV12-3/TRBV12-4	NA	TRBJ2-5	TGTGCCAGCAGTACCCTCCGCGAGACCCAGTACTTC	CASSTLRETQYF
NA	TRBV10-3	TRBD1	TRBJ2-7	TGTGCCGTCCCGGGACAGGCATACGAGCAGTACTTC	CAVPGQAYEQYF
NA	TRBV15	NA	TRBJ2-7	TGTGCCACCAGCGGAGCGGGTGGCTCCTACGAGCAGTACTTC	CATSGAGGSYEQYF
NA	TRBV9	TRBD2	TRBJ2-3	TGTGCCAGCACGGCTAGCGGGGCTAGCACAGATACGCAGTATTTT	CASTASGASTDTQYF
few	TRBV4-1	TRBD1	TRBJ2-5	TGCGCCAGCAGCCAAGCCGGGACAGGGTTAGAGACCCAGTACTTC	CASSQAGTGLETQYF
many	TRBV7-3	NA	TRBJ1-1	TGTGCCAGCAGCTTCGGCGGGGGCACTGAAGCTTTCTTT	CASSFGGGTEAFF
few	TRBV20-1	NA	TRBJ2-7	TGCAGTGCCAGAAGTCAGGGATTGTCCTACGAGCAGTACTTC	CSARSQGLSYEQYF
few	TRBV4-1	NA	TRBJ1-1	TGCGCCAGCAGCCAAGGGGGGGCCACTGAAGCTTTCTTT	CASSQGGATEAFF
few	TRBV7-8	NA	TRBJ1-1	TGTGCCAGCAGCCATTTTCACACTGAAGCTTTCTTT	CASSHFHTEAFF
NA	TRBV7-2	NA	TRBJ1-2	TGTGCCGGCAGCTTAGGCAGGGCCGATGGCTACACCTTC	CAGSLGRADGYTF
many	TRBV7-6	TRBD1	TRBJ2-1	TGTGCCAGCAGCTTATGGCAGGGGGCTAACAATGAGCAGTTCTTC	CASSLWQGANNEQFF
NA	TRBV19	TRBD2	TRBJ2-1	TGTGCCAGTAGTATTCTAGCGGGGGACTACAATGAGCAGTTCTTC	CASSILAGDYNEQFF
NA	TRBV11-1	NA	TRBJ2-2	TGTGCCAGCAGCTTAATGCGGGGTAACACCGGGGAGCTGTTTTTT	CASSLMRGNTGELFF
medium-sized	TRBV6-1	TRBD1	TRBJ1-1	TGTGCCAGCAGTGAAATTGGGACAGGGCTAGGAGCTGAAGCTTTCTTT	CASSEIGTGLGAEAFF
few	TRBV7-2	NA	TRBJ1-5	TGTGCCAGCAGCTTAGTATCTAGCAATCAGCCCCAGCATTTT	CASSLVSSNQPQHF
many	TRBV7-9	TRBD1	TRBJ2-2	TGTGCCAGCAGCCTTAGGGTGGGACAGATCTCGAACACCGGGGAGCTGTTTTTT	CASSLRVGQISNTGELFF
many	TRBV7-3	NA	TRBJ2-3	TGTGCCAGCAGCCCCGGAATAGGGGGAAGGACAGATACGCAGTATTTT	CASSPGIGGRTDTQYF
NA	TRBV9	TRBD2	TRBJ2-5	TGTGCCAGCAGCGTAGTGGCTAGCGGCCAAGAGACCCAGTACTTC	CASSVVASGQETQYF
few	TRBV3-1	NA	TRBJ2-7	TGTGCCAGCAGCCAACTAACAGGCGAGCAGTACTTC	CASSQLTGEQYF
NA	TRBV12-3/TRBV12-4	NA	TRBJ1-1	TGTGCCAGCAGCCCCACCGGACAAGTGAACACTGAAGCTTTCTTT	CASSPTGQVNTEAFF
few	TRBV27	TRBD1	TRBJ1-2	TGTGCCAGCAGTTTATACCCGGGACAGGGGCCTGGCTATGGCTACACCTTC	CASSLYPGQGPGYGYTF
few	TRBV7-9	TRBD2	TRBJ2-5	TGTGCCAGCAGCTTAGCGCCGGGGGGTCAAGAGACCCAGTACTTC	CASSLAPGGQETQYF